This T cell receptor (beta chain) was identified in a study of T cell responses to AZD1222 COVID-19 vaccine. Sequencing used immunoSEQ multiplex PCR; TCRdb keeps in-frame clones, though not all of them. Of 140,000 or so clones listed, around 90% were seen once; the top ten hold approximately 5.6%. CDR3 size: 15 residues. V lost 6 bases to trimming and J lost 5 bases; unmatched junction nucleotides: 8. The germline V gene encodes CDR1 LNHDA and CDR2 SQIVND (reference sequence). This clonotype originated in an adult who received the MenACWY meningococcal vaccine as a control. The specimen was peripheral blood, collected 28 days after the second dose of the MenACWY control vaccine. The rearrangement uses TRBV19 and TRBJ2-5; the match to TRBD2 covers 11 bases. CDR3 in amino acids: CASSHSGGAKETQYF. Written as DNA, the CDR3 is TGTGCCAGTAGCCATAGCGGGGGGGCTAAGGAGACCCAGTACTTC.